Listed here are 32 T cell receptor beta chains from one sample, sequenced in a study of cytomegalovirus exposure and HLA in healthy donors (dated by TCRdb to 2017 to 2019). The receptor library was made with the immunoSEQ multiplex PCR assay. A mixture of 60 forward primers for TCR Vbeta segments and 13 reverse primers for TCR Jbeta segments was used in the multiplex PCR. Held by TCRdb, this immuneACCESS table contains in-frame sequences only and omits some clones. Under half of the omission traces to an unresolved V gene where checked; the cause of the rest is unknown. Here the sample has approximately 120,000 clones; 85% occur a single time. Approximately 6.7% of the sample belongs to the ten largest clones. The sequencing sample was made of PBMCs. These receptors were obtained from a woman in her 30s in good health and CMV-seropositive.

V gene TRBV5-1 combines with J gene TRBJ2-3, with 7 bases matching TRBD1. CDR1 SGHRS and CDR2 YFSETQ come from the germline V gene. V trimming: 4 bases; J trimming: 5 bases; junction bases outside the gene matches: 7. The CDR3 sequence is 14 residues long. The CDR3 sequence is CASSKLWTGDTQYF. DNA of the CDR3: TGCGCCAGCAGCAAACTATGGACAGGAGATACGCAGTATTTT.

This clone was detected only once. The chain carries TRBV9 and TRBJ1-2, with 7 nucleotides matching TRBD1. This CDR3 contains 14 residues. Unmatched junction bases numbered 4, after V lost 0 bases and J lost 5 bases. From germline, CDR1 is SGDLS and CDR2 YYNGEE. CDR3 sequence reads: CASSVGGGGYGYTF. DNA for the CDR3: TGTGCCAGCAGCGTAGGAGGGGGCGGGTATGGCTACACCTTC.

The rearrangement joins TRBV5-1 to TRBJ1-1, with TRBD1 matching 9 bases. Trimming at V came to 5 bases and at J to 1 base, leaving 3 bases not matched to a gene. The CDR3 totals 14 residues. Germline CDR1 and CDR2: SGHRS and YFSETQ. The CDR3 sequence: CASREQGANTEAFF. The CDR3 region has the DNA TGCGCCAGCAGGGAACAGGGGGCGAACACTGAAGCTTTCTTT.

This sequence joins TRBV6-5 and TRBJ1-2; the match to TRBD1 covers 10 bases. J lost 4 bases, V lost 5 bases, and 4 bases had no gene match. The germline V gene has CDR1 MNHEY and CDR2 SVGAGI. The CDR3 totals 14 residues. CDR3 residues: CASSRTGGSYGYTF. The CDR3 nucleotides read TGTGCCAGCAGTCGGACAGGGGGAAGCTATGGCTACACCTTC.

The chain links TRBV7-3 to TRBJ2-1; the match to TRBD1 covers 7 bases. The CDR3 extends over 15 amino acids. From germline, CDR1 is SGHTA and CDR2 FQGTGA. The trim removed 1 base at V and 3 bases at J, leaving 3 bases unmatched. In DNA form, the CDR3 reads TGTGCCAGCAGCTTAAGTGGGACAGACTACAATGAGCAGTTCTTC. As protein: CASSLSGTDYNEQFF.

This rearrangement joins TRBV7-3 to TRBJ2-1; TRBD2 aligns across 9 bases. CDR3 length: 15 residues. CDR1 SGHTA and CDR2 FQGTGA come from the germline V gene. V gave up 4 bases and J gave up 2 bases; unmatched junction bases: 3. CDR3 nucleotides: TGTGCCAGCAGCTCGGGACTAGCAGCCTACAATGAGCAGTTCTTC. Translation: CASSSGLAAYNEQFF. Full variable domain (missing parts from reference TRBV7-3 and TRBJ2-1): GAGVSQTPSNKVTEKGKYVELRCDPISGHTALYWYRQSLGQGPEFLIYFQGTGAADDSGLPNDRFFAVRPEGSVSTLKIQRTERGDSAVYLCASSSGLAAYNEQFFGPGTRLTVL.

V and J are TRBV10-2 and TRBJ2-3; 9 nucleotides match TRBD2. The CDR3 loop spans 16 amino acids. Unmatched junction bases numbered 15, after V lost 11 bases and J lost 3 bases. Germline CDR1 WSHSY, CDR2 SAAADI. As DNA, the CDR3 is TGCGCCTCCTCCCTTGTTGCGGGAGGGGTGACAGATACGCAGTATTTT. Protein sequence: CASSLVAGGVTDTQYF.

This clone has only a few counts. The CDR3 here is CASSGTWRLEDEQYF. In DNA, the CDR3 is TGTGCCAGCAGTGGCACGTGGAGGTTGGAGGACGAGCAGTACTTC. The chain couples TRBV6-1 to TRBJ2-7; TRBD2 might be the D (5 bases). This CDR3 is 15 amino acids long. V was shortened by 4 bases and J by 5 bases, with 18 bases between the two germline ends. In germline, CDR1 is MNHNS, CDR2 SASEGT.

The genes are TRBV6-1 and TRBJ2-1; D perhaps matches TRBD1 (5 bases). CDR1 is MNHNS, CDR2 SASEGT, per germline. CDR3 size: 15 residues. V was pared by 1 base and J by 4 bases, with 11 bases between. Written as DNA, the CDR3 is TGTGCCAGCAGTGAAGAGGCAGGGCGGTACAATGAGCAGTTCTTC. It is translated as CASSEEAGRYNEQFF.

This chain connects TRBV6-5 to TRBJ2-5; D may be TRBD1 (7 bases). The germline V gene encodes CDR1 MNHEY and CDR2 SVGAGI. The CDR3 sequence is 15 residues long. The V and J ends lost 2 bases and 5 bases respectively, with 15 bases between them. The CDR3 nucleotides are TGTGCCAGCAGTTACGGCCAGGGGGGACGTGAGACCCAGTACTTC. Translating gives CASSYGQGGRETQYF.

V and J are TRBV19 and TRBJ2-5; the match to TRBD2 covers 9 bases. CDR1 is LNHDA, CDR2 SQIVND, per germline (reference sequence). The ends lost 4 bases at V and 5 bases at J; junction bases unmatched: 14. The CDR3 contains 17 residues. For the CDR3, the DNA is TGTGCCAGTAGTACCTCCAGCGGGGGGCTCCTCGGGGAGACCCAGTACTTC. Encoded protein: CASSTSSGGLLGETQYF.

The rearrangement uses TRBV7-9 and TRBJ2-7, with 13 bases lining up with TRBD2. This CDR3 is built from 17 residues. The germline CDR1 and CDR2 sequences are SEHNR and FQNEAQ (reference sequence). V was clipped by 8 bases and J by 4 bases; unmatched bases: 14. CDR3 coding DNA: TGTGCCAGCGCCCCCGGGACTAGCGGGACAGGGGTTTACGAGCAGTACTTC. Translation gives CASAPGTSGTGVYEQYF.

The gene calls are TRBV2 and TRBJ1-2; TRBD1 aligns across 8 bases. The CDR3 is 16 amino acids. Germline CDR1 reads SNHLY; CDR2 reads FYNNEI. J was trimmed by 8 bases and V by 6 bases; bases with no gene match: 17. The CDR3 loop reads CASRGKGASGGEGYTF. The DNA of the CDR3 is TGTGCCAGCAGGGGAAAGGGTGCTTCAGGGGGCGAAGGCTACACCTTC.

This chain joins TRBV10-3 and TRBJ2-5; 9 bases are a match to TRBD1. The CDR3 totals 12 residues. V trimming: 9 bases; J trimming: 5 bases; junction bases outside the gene matches: 4. CDR1 and CDR2 from the germline V gene are ENHRY and SYGVKD. CDR3 bases: TGTGCCATTCGGGACAGGGATGAGACCCAGTACTTC. Encoded protein: CAIRDRDETQYF.

The rearrangement links TRBV28 to TRBJ2-1; 9 bases line up with TRBD2. With 2 bases clipped from V and 10 bases from J, the junction kept 6 bases outside the gene matches. The germline CDR1 and CDR2 sequences are MDHEN and SYDVKM. The CDR3 contains 14 residues. Here the CDR3 reads CASSLVLAGREQFF. In DNA form, the CDR3 reads TGTGCCAGCAGTTTAGTTCTAGCGGGGAGGGAGCAGTTCTTC.

The chain has TRBV7-3 and TRBJ2-1, with 7 bases lining up with TRBD2. Per the germline V gene, CDR1 is SGHTA and CDR2 is FQGTGA. The CDR3 runs 15 residues. The V gene end was trimmed by 5 bases and the J gene end by 2 bases; junction bases not matched to a gene: 6. CDR3 region: CASSQMGGTYNEQFF. As DNA, the CDR3 is TGTGCCAGCAGCCAAATGGGGGGGACCTACAATGAGCAGTTCTTC.

As concerns this clone: Other DNA sequences from this sample encode an identical CDR3 as well. This rearrangement joins TRBV27 to TRBJ2-1; possibly TRBD2 for D (5 bases). The CDR3 runs 13 residues. With 0 bases removed from V and 9 bases from J, the gap between germline ends came to 9 bases. Germline CDR1 reads MNHEY; CDR2 reads SMNVEV (reference sequence). CDR3: CASSLSTGSEQFF. The CDR3 coding sequence is TGTGCCAGCAGTTTATCGACGGGAAGTGAGCAGTTCTTC.

This clone appeared a few times. The chain combines TRBV29-1 with TRBJ2-1, with 9 bases that match TRBD2. CDR3 length: 16 amino acids. Looked up from germline, CDR1 is SQVTM and CDR2 is ANQGSEA. Trimming at V came to 2 bases and at J to 4 bases, leaving 9 bases not matched to a gene. The DNA of the CDR3 is TGCAGCGTTGAAAGGGGCCTTAGCGGGGGTTACAATGAGCAGTTCTTC. It encodes CSVERGLSGGYNEQFF.

This chain connects TRBV7-8 to TRBJ1-5; D ambiguous. Trimming pared 8 bases from V and 3 bases from J, leaving 8 bases between. The CDR3 runs 12 residues. The germline CDR1 and CDR2 sequences are SGHVS and FQNEAQ. The CDR3 bases are TGTGCCAGCCCCCATTTCAATCAGCCCCAGCATTTT. Encoded protein: CASPHFNQPQHF.

The genes are TRBV7-3 and TRBJ2-1; 8 nucleotides match TRBD1. The germline CDR1 and CDR2 sequences are SGHTA and FQGTGA. The CDR3 consists of 13 residues. The ends lost 11 bases at V and 8 bases at J; junction bases unmatched: 11. As DNA, the CDR3 is TGTGCCGGATACAGGGGGGCAACCTATGAGCAGTTCTTC. It codes for CAGYRGATYEQFF.

This chain uses TRBV13 with TRBJ2-5; 12 positions agree with TRBD1. Germline V CDR1 and CDR2: PRHDT, FYEKMQ (reference sequence). The CDR3 totals 15 residues. V was clipped by 4 bases and J by 5 bases; unmatched bases: 5. CDR3 sequence: CASSWGTGGGETQYF. As DNA, the CDR3 is TGTGCCAGCAGCTGGGGGACAGGGGGCGGGGAGACCCAGTACTTC.

This clone was recorded only once. CDR3 residues: CASSPAGHATEAFF. CDR3 bases: TGTGCCAGCTCACCCGCGGGGCATGCCACTGAAGCTTTCTTT. This sequence joins TRBV18 and TRBJ1-1; possible D gene TRBD1, 5 bases. There are 14 residues in the CDR3. Deletions cut 3 bases from V and 4 bases from J, with 12 bases between. Looked up from germline, CDR1 is KGHSH and CDR2 is LQKENI.

This chain links TRBV13 with TRBJ2-1; a possible D gene is TRBD2 (5 bases). Trimming removed 5 bases from V and 0 bases from J, with 14 bases in between. The length of the CDR3 is 16 residues. Germline CDR1 and CDR2: PRHDT and FYEKMQ (reference sequence). The CDR3 nucleotides are TGTGCCAGCAGCCTCCGGGAAGGGAGCTCCTACAATGAGCAGTTCTTC. It specifies CASSLREGSSYNEQFF.

The chain links TRBV5-4 to TRBJ2-4; D is ambiguous. CDR3 length: 14 residues. CDR1 is SGHNT and CDR2 is YYREEE in the germline V gene (reference sequence). CDR3 residues: CARIPGLAKNIQYF. The CDR3 nucleotides are TGTGCTCGCATACCCGGTCTAGCCAAAAACATTCAGTACTTC.

This chain joins TRBV6-1 and TRBJ1-6; 9 bases map to TRBD1. The CDR3 loop spans 13 amino acids. CDR1 and CDR2 (germline): MNHNS, SASEGT. Losses at the gene ends were 8 bases for V and 8 bases for J; bases not matched to a gene: 4. Here the CDR3 DNA reads TGTGCCAGCGGGACAGGGTGGGATTCACCCCTCCACTTT. This codes for CASGTGWDSPLHF.

The V gene is TRBV5-1, the J gene TRBJ1-1; maybe TRBD1 (6 bases). V lost 1 base to trimming and J lost 5 bases, with 15 bases between them. The germline V gene has CDR1 SGHRS and CDR2 YFSETQ. This CDR3 is built from 15 residues. The CDR3 is CASSLTQGGETEAFF. In DNA, the CDR3 is TGCGCCAGCAGCTTGACACAGGGAGGGGAAACTGAAGCTTTCTTT.

This clone was picked up a small number of times. The rearrangement joins TRBV10-3 to TRBJ1-2; D is possibly TRBD1 (5 bases). Between the trimmed V and J ends, which lost 2 bases and 0 bases, there was a span of 7 bases. CDR3 length: 14 residues. Germline assignment: CDR1 ENHRY and CDR2 SYGVKD. CDR3 protein: CAISEDSTNYGYTF. The CDR3, as DNA: TGTGCCATCAGTGAGGACAGCACTAACTATGGCTACACCTTC.

The V call is TRBV28, the J call TRBJ2-4; TRBD1 is a possible D gene (8 bases). V was trimmed by 8 bases and J by 6 bases, leaving 17 bases between them. CDR1 MDHEN and CDR2 SYDVKM come from the germline V gene. The CDR3 totals 14 residues. CDR3 loop: CASGGAGGANIQYF. The DNA of the CDR3 is TGTGCCAGCGGGGGGGCAGGGGGCGCAAACATTCAGTACTTC.

CDR3 protein: CASSLGGLGGGYTF. Written as DNA, the CDR3 is TGTGCCAGCAGCTTAGGAGGGCTTGGGGGTGGCTACACCTTC. The chain joins TRBV7-3 to TRBJ1-2; a possible D gene is TRBD1 (5 bases). Deletions cut 2 bases from V and 7 bases from J, with 14 bases between. The V gene's germline CDR1 is SGHTA and CDR2 FQGTGA. The length of the CDR3 is 14 residues.

The chain has TRBV7-9 and TRBJ2-3; 15 positions agree with TRBD2. Germline V gene sequence: CDR1 SEHNR, CDR2 FQNEAQ (reference sequence). The CDR3 is made up of 17 amino acids. V lost 5 bases and J lost 2; bases outside the gene matches: 5. CDR3 in DNA: TGTGCCAGCAGCCTTCGGACTAGCGGGGGGGTCACAGATACGCAGTATTTT. The encoded protein is CASSLRTSGGVTDTQYF.

This clone was observed a few times. The chain is built from TRBV5-1 and TRBJ1-2; 11 nucleotides agree with TRBD1. This CDR3 has 14 amino acids. CDR1 and CDR2 (germline): SGHRS, YFSETQ. Losses at the gene ends were 4 bases for V and 8 bases for J; bases not matched to a gene: 7. The CDR3 bases are TGCGCCAGCAGCCCTGGACAGGGGGCGCGGGGCTACACCTTC. Amino acids: CASSPGQGARGYTF.

The CDR3 sequence is CASSLIREGTEAFF. The CDR3 coding sequence is TGTGCCAGCAGCTTAATAAGGGAGGGAACTGAAGCTTTCTTT. The V call is TRBV11-2, the J call TRBJ1-1, with D uncertain. There are 14 residues in the CDR3. Per the germline V gene, CDR1 is SGHAT and CDR2 is FQNNGV. V was trimmed by 2 bases and J by 5 bases, leaving 12 bases between them.